This T cell receptor (beta chain) was found in a study of cytomegalovirus exposure and HLA in healthy donors. Study-wide findings and caveats: There were a few CMV-associated chains whose specificity for CMV antigens was confirmed in vitro.

PCR was performed using 60 Vbeta and 13 Jbeta primers. This table comes from immunoSEQ multiplex PCR, and its TCRdb copy is limited to in-frame clones, with some not included. The sample consists of 130,000 or so clones, around 80% of them appearing once. V was shortened by 4 bases and J by 8 bases, with 21 bases between the two germline ends. CDR1 is SGHRS and CDR2 is YFSETQ in the germline V gene. The CDR3 has 15 residues. As regards this clone: Antigen unknown.

Material for sequencing was PBMCs. This chain connects TRBV5-1 to TRBJ1-2; D remains unclear. The TCR sequence derives from a man in his forties in good health and CMV-seronegative. The CDR3 nucleotides read TGCGCCAGCAGCCTGTTGGCGAGCGCCGGAGGGGGCTACACCTTC. This translates into CASSLLASAGGGYTF.